What follows is one T cell receptor beta chain and its context. What it binds is unknown. Researchers took RNA transcripts and amplified TCR beta CDR3 regions from them. HTBI-primed first-round RT-PCR preceded second-round multiplex PCR. Via MiXCR, TCRdb re-called the multiplex PCR reads, giving one row per CDR3 protein. This table has hundreds of thousands of distinct CDR3 sequences, approximately 15% appearing once. Clinicians made diagnoses from clinical symptoms, serum thyroxine, TRAb, thyroid ultrasound and orbital computed tomography. These data originate in a study of Graves' ophthalmopathy and Graves' hyperthyroidism. Study-wide results and caveats: Sensitivity reached 85% to 90% and specificity about 76% for a 13-signature model separating ophthalmopathy from stable hyperthyroidism. Detected in blood as well were most expanded thyroid clonotypes with frequency above 0.001.

The sample consisted of peripheral blood. This TCR derives from a woman aged 18-29 years with stable Graves' hyperthyroidism.

Here the CDR3 reads CASSLELAGAREQYF. CDR3 nucleotide sequence: TGTGCCAGCAGCTTAGAGCTAGCGGGAGCGAGGGAGCAGTACTTC. V is TRBV7-2 and J is TRBJ2-7, with TRBD2 matching 10 bases. Trimming removed 1 base from V and 7 bases from J; junction bases left unmatched: 7. The CDR3 has 15 amino acids. Germline V lookup: CDR1 SGHTA, CDR2 FQGNSA.